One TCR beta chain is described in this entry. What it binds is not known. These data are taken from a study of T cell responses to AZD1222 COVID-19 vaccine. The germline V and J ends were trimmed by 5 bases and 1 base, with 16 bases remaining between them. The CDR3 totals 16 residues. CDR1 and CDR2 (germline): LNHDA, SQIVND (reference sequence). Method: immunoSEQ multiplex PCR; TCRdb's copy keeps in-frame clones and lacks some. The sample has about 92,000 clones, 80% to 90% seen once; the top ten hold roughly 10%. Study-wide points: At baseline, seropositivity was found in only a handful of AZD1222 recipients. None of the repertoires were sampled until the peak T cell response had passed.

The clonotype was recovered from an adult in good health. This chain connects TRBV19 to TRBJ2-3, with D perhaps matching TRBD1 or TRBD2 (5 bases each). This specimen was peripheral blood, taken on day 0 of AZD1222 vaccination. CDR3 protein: CASSSPGLGGTDTQYF. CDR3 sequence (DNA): TGTGCCAGTAGTTCCCCGGGGCTGGGGGGCACAGATACGCAGTATTTT.